What follows are 8 T cell receptor beta chains derived from one specimen sequenced in a study of cytomegalovirus exposure and HLA in healthy donors (dated by TCRdb to 2016 to 2017). To prepare the library, the immunoSEQ multiplex PCR assay was applied. For the multiplex PCR, a mixture combining 60 forward primers for TCR Vbeta segments and 13 reverse primers for TCR Jbeta segments was used. The table comes from immuneACCESS by way of TCRdb, which keeps in-frame sequences with V and J called. Part of the clones is missing from these tables; in studies checked, under half for an unresolved V gene and the rest for unknown reasons. For this sample there are 90,000 to 150,000 clones; 77% appear just once. 9.5% to 12% of the sample belongs to the ten largest clones. The sample consisted of PBMCs. These receptors all come from a man between 40 and 49 years old in good health and CMV-seropositive.

The genes are TRBV6-5 and TRBJ2-3; possibly TRBD1 for D (6 bases). The CDR3 runs to 13 residues. The V gene's germline CDR1 is MNHEY and CDR2 SVGAGI. Trimming removed 5 bases at V and 5 bases at J, with 11 bases between. DNA for the CDR3: TGTGCCAGCAGTATACAGGGAAGAGATACGCAGTATTTT. This gives the protein CASSIQGRDTQYF.

This rearrangement joins TRBV5-1 to TRBJ2-5, with a tentative D call TRBD1 (5 bases). The CDR3 extends over 14 amino acids. The ends were cut back, 2 bases at V and 1 base at J, with 9 bases in the middle. Germline lookup yields CDR1 SGHRS and CDR2 YFSETQ. The CDR3 is CASSFGQPQETQYF. As DNA, the CDR3 is TGCGCCAGCAGCTTCGGACAACCCCAAGAGACCCAGTACTTC.

The V gene is TRBV19, the J gene TRBJ2-3, with 10 bases lining up with TRBD2. V lost 3 bases and J lost 1; bases outside the gene matches: 4. Germline loops: CDR1 LNHDA, CDR2 SQIVND (reference sequence). This CDR3 has 16 residues. The CDR3 region is CASSMRLAGGTDTQYF. CDR3 DNA: TGTGCCAGTAGTATGCGGCTAGCGGGAGGCACAGATACGCAGTATTTT. Variable domain in full (rest from reference TRBV19 and TRBJ2-3): DGGITQSPKYLFRKEGQNVTLSCEQNLNHDAMYWYRQDPGQGLRLIYYSQIVNDFQKGDIAEGYSVSREKKESFPLTVTSAQKNPTAFYLCASSMRLAGGTDTQYFGPGTRLTVL.

This clone showed up just a few times. The chain uses TRBV10-2 and TRBJ1-5; 9 nucleotides align to TRBD1. Looked up from germline, CDR1 is WSHSY and CDR2 is SAAADI. The junction had 8 bases not matched to a gene; V was cut back by 8 bases and J by 3 bases. CDR3 length: 15 residues. DNA of the CDR3: TGCGCCAGCTCCCGACAGGGGGGGATCAATCAGCCCCAGCATTTT. Encoded protein: CASSRQGGINQPQHF.

CDR3 loop: CASSLAAGFIGELFF. The DNA for the CDR3 is TGTGCCAGCAGCTTAGCCGCAGGGTTCATCGGGGAGCTGTTTTTT. The rearrangement uses TRBV7-2 and TRBJ2-2, with a possible D match to TRBD1 (5 bases). The CDR3 has 15 residues. The V and J ends lost 0 bases and 7 bases respectively, with 12 bases between them. Germline V gives CDR1 SGHTA, CDR2 FQGNSA.

At least ten counts were recorded for this clone. V and J are TRBV19 and TRBJ2-3; D not certain. The germline CDR1 and CDR2 sequences are LNHDA and SQIVND (reference sequence). The CDR3 contains 12 residues. Trimming shortened V by 5 bases and J by 9 bases, and 12 bases separated the two germline ends. The CDR3 loop reads CASSLGERTQYF. As DNA, the CDR3 is TGTGCCAGTAGTTTAGGAGAGAGGACGCAGTATTTT.

The V and J genes are TRBV5-1 and TRBJ2-5, with 11 bases lining up with TRBD2. This CDR3 contains 17 residues. J gave up 5 bases and V 0 bases, and 9 bases lay outside the gene matches. Germline values: CDR1 SGHRS, CDR2 YFSETQ. CDR3 bases: TGCGCCAGCAGCTTGGTACTAGCGGGGGTCACCGGGGAGACCCAGTACTTC. Protein product: CASSLVLAGVTGETQYF.

This chain's CDR3 is CASSLAGAGGRNEQFF. Written as DNA, the CDR3 is TGTGCCAGCAGCTTAGCTGGTGCCGGGGGACGCAATGAGCAGTTCTTC. The J gene is TRBJ2-1, the V gene TRBV7-6, with D tentatively TRBD2 (6 bases). CDR3 size: 16 residues. Trimming took 0 bases from V and 6 from J, leaving 15 bases between them. Germline lookup yields CDR1 SGHVS and CDR2 FNYEAQ.